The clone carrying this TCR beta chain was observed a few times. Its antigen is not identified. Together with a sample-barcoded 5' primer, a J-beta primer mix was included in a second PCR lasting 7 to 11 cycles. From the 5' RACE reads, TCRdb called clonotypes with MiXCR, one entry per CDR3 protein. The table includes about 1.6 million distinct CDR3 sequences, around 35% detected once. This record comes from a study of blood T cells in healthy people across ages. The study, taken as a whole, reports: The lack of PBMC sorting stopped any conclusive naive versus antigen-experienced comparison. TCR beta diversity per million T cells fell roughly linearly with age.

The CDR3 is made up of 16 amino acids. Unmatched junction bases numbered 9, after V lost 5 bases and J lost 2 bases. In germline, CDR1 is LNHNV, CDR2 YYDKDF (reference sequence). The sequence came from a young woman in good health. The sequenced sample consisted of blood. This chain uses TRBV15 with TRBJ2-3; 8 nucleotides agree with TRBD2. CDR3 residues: CATSQRLAGHTDTQYF. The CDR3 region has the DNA TGTGCCACCAGCCAAAGATTAGCGGGGCACACAGATACGCAGTATTTT. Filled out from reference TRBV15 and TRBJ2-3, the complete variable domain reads DAMVIQNPRYQVTQFGKPVTLSCSQTLNHNVMYWYQQKSSQAPKLLFHYYDKDFNNEADTPDNFQSRRPNTSFCFLDIRSPGLGDTAMYLCATSQRLAGHTDTQYFGPGTRLTVL.